This is a list of T cell receptor beta chains from one sample in a study of cytomegalovirus exposure and HLA in healthy donors. Using immunoSEQ multiplex PCR, the repertoire was profiled, and TCRdb retains in-frame clones only, with some absent. This sample contains roughly 80,000 clones. What was sequenced was PBMCs. The receptors derive from a man in his fifties in good health and CMV-seronegative. Both conserved end residues are part of each CDR3. A D gene is named only where the DNA matches it firmly.

j_call,d_call,v_call,cdr3_nt,cdr3_aa
TRBJ1-2,.,TRBV28,TGTGCCAGCAGCACAGGTACCTATGGCTACACCTTC,CASSTGTYGYTF
TRBJ2-7,.,TRBV6-6,TGTGCCAGCAGTTACAGCCCGACAGGCTCCTACGAGCAGTACTTC,CASSYSPTGSYEQYF
TRBJ2-7,.,TRBV4-1,TGCGCCAGCAGCCATTCCACGGACAGCCGATTCTACGAGCAGTACTTC,CASSHSTDSRFYEQYF
TRBJ2-2,.,TRBV5-1,TGCGCCAGCAGCTTGATTCGGGGAAGGAACACCGGGGAGCTGTTTTTT,CASSLIRGRNTGELFF
TRBJ2-3,.,TRBV10-2,TGCGCCAGCAGTGGCTCAAATCGAGCGTCAAAAGCAGATACGCAGTATTTT,CASSGSNRASKADTQYF
TRBJ1-5,TRBD1,TRBV15,TGTGCCACCAGCAGAGTGAGACAGGGGGTAAGCAATCAGCCCCAGCATTTT,CATSRVRQGVSNQPQHF
TRBJ1-2,.,TRBV9,TGTGCCAGCAGCGGGACAAGTTATGGCTACACCTTC,CASSGTSYGYTF
TRBJ2-7,.,TRBV18,TGTGCCAGCTCGTTCGGACAGACCTACGAGCAGTACTTC,CASSFGQTYEQYF
TRBJ2-4,.,TRBV5-4,TGTGCCAGTACTATTGCAAACATTCAGTACTTC,CASTIANIQYF
TRBJ1-4,.,TRBV18,TGTGCCAGCTCACGAGACAGCCCAACTAATGAAAAACTGTTTTTT,CASSRDSPTNEKLFF
TRBJ1-6,TRBD1,TRBV7-3,TGTGCCAGCAGCTTAGGACAGGGGTATAATTCACCCCTCCACTTT,CASSLGQGYNSPLHF
TRBJ2-1,TRBD1,TRBV11-2,TGTGCCAGCAGCTTAAGTGGGACAGGGTCGAATGAGCAGTTCTTC,CASSLSGTGSNEQFF
TRBJ2-2,TRBD2,TRBV7-6,TGTGCCAGCAGCTTAGGACTAGCTTCGAACACCGGGGAGCTGTTTTTT,CASSLGLASNTGELFF
TRBJ1-6,.,TRBV7-2,TGTGCCAGCAGCCCCGATAGGGGTCCGGGCTCACCCCTCCACTTT,CASSPDRGPGSPLHF
TRBJ2-7,TRBD1,TRBV2,TGTGCCAGCGTCCCAGGGGGCGGGCGGTACTACGAGCAGTACTTC,CASVPGGGRYYEQYF
TRBJ2-5,.,TRBV5-6,TGTGCCAGCAGCTTGGGACTGGGGGGACAAGAGACCCAGTACTTC,CASSLGLGGQETQYF
TRBJ2-2,.,TRBV4-1,TGCGCCAGCAGCCAAGATGCCGGGAACACCGGGGAGCTGTTTTTT,CASSQDAGNTGELFF
TRBJ2-5,.,TRBV9,TGTGCCAGCAGCGTAGTACCGGGGGGCCCCCAAGAGACCCAGTACTTC,CASSVVPGGPQETQYF
TRBJ2-2,TRBD2,TRBV5-1,TGCGCCAGCAGCAGCACTAGCGGGGGCTTGAACACCGGGGAGCTGTTTTTT,CASSSTSGGLNTGELFF
TRBJ2-7,.,TRBV5-1,TGCGCCAGCAGCTTGGATGGACAGTCCTACGAGCAGTACTTC,CASSLDGQSYEQYF
TRBJ2-3,.,TRBV7-9,TGTGCCAGCAGCTTAGCATCGGGACTCCCTGAGGCAGATACGCAGTATTTT,CASSLASGLPEADTQYF
TRBJ2-2,TRBD1,TRBV18,TGTGCCAGCTCAGGGCGGACAGGGAGGTCCACCGGGGAGCTGTTTTTT,CASSGRTGRSTGELFF
TRBJ2-1,.,TRBV15,TGTGCCACCAGGATGGATAGGAGAGGGGGAAATGAGCAGTTCTTC,CATRMDRRGGNEQFF
TRBJ2-3,.,TRBV5-1,TGCGCCAGCAGCTTGGATTTCAGGCGCGGGAGCACAGATACGCAGTATTTT,CASSLDFRRGSTDTQYF
TRBJ2-7,TRBD1,TRBV2,TGTGCCAGCAGTGAAGCGGTGACAGGGTCGTACGAGCAGTACTTC,CASSEAVTGSYEQYF
TRBJ1-1,.,TRBV7-9,TGTGCCAGCAGCTTACACATACAGGTACCCCTGCCTGAAGCTTTCTTT,CASSLHIQVPLPEAFF
TRBJ1-1,TRBD1,TRBV13,TGTGCCAGCATAGACAGGGGAGGAGGGGACACTGAAGCTTTCTTT,CASIDRGGGDTEAFF
TRBJ2-1,.,TRBV9,TGTGCCAGCAGCGGACGGGAGACTAGTTCCATCTACAATGAGCAGTTCTTC,CASSGRETSSIYNEQFF
TRBJ2-1,TRBD2,TRBV5-1,TGCGCCAGCAGCTCTTTCATCCTAGCGGGGGACCTTTACAATGAGCAGTTCTTC,CASSSFILAGDLYNEQFF
TRBJ1-5,.,TRBV28,TGTGCCAGCAACCCCCTGGGGGCCAATCAGCCCCAGCATTTT,CASNPLGANQPQHF
TRBJ2-7,.,TRBV7-8,TGTGCCAGCAGCCCCCGAGACAGGAGCTCCTACGAGCAGTACTTC,CASSPRDRSSYEQYF
TRBJ2-2,.,TRBV7-2,TGTGCCAGCAGCTTAGTACAGGGTGGTAACGGGGAGCTGTTTTTT,CASSLVQGGNGELFF
TRBJ2-1,.,TRBV9,TGTGCCAGCAGCGTACCGCAGGGTCGTGAGCAGTTCTTC,CASSVPQGREQFF
TRBJ2-5,.,TRBV18,TGTGCCAGCTCACCACGGAGTTCAGGCGGGGAGACCCAGTACTTC,CASSPRSSGGETQYF
TRBJ2-2,.,TRBV9,TGTGCCAGCAGCGTTCGGGGGGCCGATGGGGAGCTGTTTTTT,CASSVRGADGELFF
TRBJ2-1,.,TRBV28,TGTGCCAGCAGTTTTTTTTCGGGGAGCTCCTACAATGAGCAGTTCTTC,CASSFFSGSSYNEQFF
TRBJ1-1,TRBD1,TRBV29-1,TGCAGCGTTGTGGCCAGGGGGCTTGGCACTGAAGCTTTCTTT,CSVVARGLGTEAFF
TRBJ2-7,.,TRBV18,TGTGCCAGCTCACCACCAGCAGGGCTACCCTACGAGCAGTACTTC,CASSPPAGLPYEQYF